This T cell receptor (beta chain) was sequenced during a study of CD8 T cells in ankylosing spondylitis. TCRdb itself ran the 5' RACE reads through MiXCR, one entry per CDR3 protein. This table has under 300,000 distinct CDR3 sequences, about 10% appearing once. Many counts were recorded for this clonotype. Its antigen is still unknown. The CDR3 is made up of 12 amino acids. Trimming took off 5 bases at V and 4 bases at J, with 9 bases between the two ends. Findings of the study overall: Earlier authors reported some of these motif variants in reactive arthritis synovial fluid and blood. A motif in TCR beta, a set of several highly homologous variants, appeared characteristic of ankylosing spondylitis blood. CD8+ by phenotype, disease-linked clones were relatively rare in peripheral blood. The study looked at matched synovial fluid samples from ankylosing spondylitis patients. Disease-linked clones were reported to be significantly enriched there.

The V and J genes are TRBV12-3 or TRBV12-4 and TRBJ2-7; possibly TRBD2 for D (5 bases). Sequenced sample: blood, either unsorted or a sorted T cell fraction (not recorded which). This receptor was identified in a male donor with ankylosing spondylitis or in good health (not recorded which). In DNA form, the CDR3 reads TGTGCCAGCAGTAACCGGGGTTACGAGCAGTACTTC. Amino acid sequence: CASSNRGYEQYF.